This TCR beta chain was documented in a study of blood T cell repertoires in COVID-19. This CDR3 is 15 amino acids long. Germline V gives CDR1 SEHNR, CDR2 FQNEAQ (reference sequence). V was clipped by 11 bases and J by 1 base; unmatched bases: 7. Produced via immunoSEQ multiplex PCR; TCRdb's table is partial and in-frame only. The sample lists about 220,000 clones; 75% to 85% were seen once. This clone turned up a few times. The V and J genes are TRBV7-9 and TRBJ2-2; 10 bases are a match to TRBD1. This receptor was obtained from a woman in her seventies with acute or convalescent COVID-19. Sequenced material: peripheral blood. This CDR3 reads CAVHWDRGNTGELFF. CDR3 nucleotides: TGTGCCGTACACTGGGACAGGGGGAACACCGGGGAGCTGTTTTTT. The full variable domain, with the rest looked up from reference TRBV7-9 and TRBJ2-2, is DTGVSQNPRHKITKRGQNVTFRCDPISEHNRLYWYRQTLGQGPEFLTYFQNEAQLEKSRLLSDRFSAERPKGSFSTLEIQRTEQGDSAMYLCAVHWDRGNTGELFFGEGSRLTVL.